This is a list of T cell receptor beta chains from one sample in a study of vaccination and CD4 T cells after COVID-19. One entry per CDR3 protein, called by TCRdb with MiXCR from the PCR reads. The table includes 9,500 or so distinct CDR3 sequences, roughly 28% detected once. Their target antigens are unknown. Sequencing used CD4+ T cells from blood, cultured in vitro. The receptors here all came from a human donor in good health. Both conserved end residues are part of each CDR3. A D gene is named only where the DNA matches it firmly. The size of a clone is reported for some rows only, either as once, few or many, or as a class for expanded clones.

>TRBV9|NA|TRBJ1-6|NA
CASSSGTSSSYNSPLHF
TGTGCCAGCAGCTCCGGGACTTCGAGCTCCTATAATTCACCCCTCCACTTT
>TRBV11-1|TRBD1|TRBJ2-3|NA
CASSFTGVTDTQYF
TGTGCCAGCAGCTTTACAGGGGTAACAGATACGCAGTATTTT
>TRBV6-1|TRBD2|TRBJ2-7|NA
CASRSLSGIAYEQYF
TGTGCCAGCAGATCCCTAAGCGGGATTGCCTACGAGCAGTACTTC
>TRBV28|NA|TRBJ2-5|NA
CASTRTGLPRSETQYF
TGTGCCAGCACCCGGACCGGGCTACCTAGGTCAGAGACCCAGTACTTC
>TRBV7-2|NA|TRBJ1-2|medium-sized
CASSLAHRASGGYTF
TGTGCCAGCAGCCTGGCCCACAGGGCGTCCGGTGGCTACACCTTC
>TRBV5-4|NA|TRBJ1-1|few
CASSFSGAIRSEAFF
TGTGCCAGCAGCTTCAGTGGGGCTATTAGAAGCGAAGCTTTCTTT
>TRBV15|NA|TRBJ2-7|few
CATSRGTGTERTRNYEQYF
TGTGCCACCAGCAGAGGTACAGGAACGGAACGTACCCGAAACTACGAGCAGTACTTC
>TRBV20-1|NA|TRBJ2-3|NA
CSAGPDTQYF
TGCAGTGCAGGACCCGATACGCAGTATTTT
>TRBV19|NA|TRBJ1-1|few
CASSIDHRRYEAFF
TGTGCCAGTAGTATAGATCATAGAAGATATGAAGCTTTCTTT
>TRBV5-1|NA|TRBJ1-1|few
CASSLTHGTEAFF
TGCGCCAGCAGCTTGACACACGGCACTGAAGCTTTCTTT
>TRBV20-1|TRBD1|TRBJ2-3|NA
CSAPRPQGADTQYF
TGCAGTGCCCCGAGGCCACAGGGGGCAGATACGCAGTATTTT
>TRBV9|NA|TRBJ1-2|once
CASSVEVGNYGYTF
TGTGCCAGCAGCGTAGAAGTAGGGAACTATGGCTACACCTTC
>TRBV29-1|NA|TRBJ2-1|NA
CSVWDFDNEQFF
TGCAGCGTATGGGACTTCGACAATGAGCAGTTCTTC
>TRBV15|TRBD1|TRBJ2-3|few
CATSWGQSTDTQYF
TGTGCCACCAGCTGGGGACAGAGCACAGATACGCAGTATTTT
>TRBV7-2|NA|TRBJ2-7|few
CASSSGRGSTEQYF
TGTGCCAGCAGCTCCGGGCGCGGGTCGACCGAGCAGTACTTC
>TRBV18|NA|TRBJ2-1|few
CASSPPWGTGYNEQFF
TGTGCCAGCTCACCACCGTGGGGGACGGGCTACAATGAGCAGTTCTTC
>TRBV20-1|TRBD1|TRBJ2-5|NA
CSAGRDSFKETQYF
TGCAGTGCAGGCCGGGACAGCTTTAAAGAGACCCAGTACTTC
>TRBV20-1|NA|TRBJ2-3|NA
CSARDRRSFGDTQYF
TGCAGTGCTAGAGATCGCAGAAGTTTTGGAGATACGCAGTATTTT